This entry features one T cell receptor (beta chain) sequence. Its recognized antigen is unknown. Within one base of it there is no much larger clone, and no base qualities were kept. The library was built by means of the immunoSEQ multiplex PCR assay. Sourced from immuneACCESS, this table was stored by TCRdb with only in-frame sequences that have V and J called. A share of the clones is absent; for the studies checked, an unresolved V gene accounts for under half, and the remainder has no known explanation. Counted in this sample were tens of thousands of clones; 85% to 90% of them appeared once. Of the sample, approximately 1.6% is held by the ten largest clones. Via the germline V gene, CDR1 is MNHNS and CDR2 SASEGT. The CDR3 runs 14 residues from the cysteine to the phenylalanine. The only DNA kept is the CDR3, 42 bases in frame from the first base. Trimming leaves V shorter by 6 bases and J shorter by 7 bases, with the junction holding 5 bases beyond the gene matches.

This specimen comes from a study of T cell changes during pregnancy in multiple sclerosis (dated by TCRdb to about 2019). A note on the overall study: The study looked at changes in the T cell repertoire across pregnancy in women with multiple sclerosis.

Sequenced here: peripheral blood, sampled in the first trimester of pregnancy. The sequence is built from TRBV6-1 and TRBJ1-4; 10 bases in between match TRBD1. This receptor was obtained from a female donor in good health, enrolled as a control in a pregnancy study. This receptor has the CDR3 CASSPGQGFEKLFF. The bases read TGTGCCAGCAGCCCGGGACAGGGGTTTGAAAAACTGTTTTTT.